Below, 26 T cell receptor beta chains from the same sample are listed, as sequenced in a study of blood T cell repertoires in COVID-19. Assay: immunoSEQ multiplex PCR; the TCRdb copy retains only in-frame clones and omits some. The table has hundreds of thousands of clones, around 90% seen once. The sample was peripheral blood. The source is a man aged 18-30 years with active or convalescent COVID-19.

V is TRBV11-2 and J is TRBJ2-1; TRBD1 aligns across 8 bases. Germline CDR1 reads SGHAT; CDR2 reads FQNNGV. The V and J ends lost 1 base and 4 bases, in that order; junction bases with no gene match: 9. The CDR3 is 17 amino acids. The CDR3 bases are TGTGCCAGCAGCTTAGGTTGGTTGACAGGGGCGTACAATGAGCAGTTCTTC. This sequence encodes CASSLGWLTGAYNEQFF. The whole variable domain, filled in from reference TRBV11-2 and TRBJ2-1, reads EAGVAQSPRYKIIEKRQSVAFWCNPISGHATLYWYQQILGQGPKLLIQFQNNGVVDDSQLPKDRFSAERLKGVDSTLKIQPAKLEDSAVYLCASSLGWLTGAYNEQFFGPGTRLTVL.

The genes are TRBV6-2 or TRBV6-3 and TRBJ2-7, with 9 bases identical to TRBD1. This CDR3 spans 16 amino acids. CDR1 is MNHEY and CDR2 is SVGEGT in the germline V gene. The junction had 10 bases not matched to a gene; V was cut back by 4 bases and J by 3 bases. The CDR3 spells CASSSTHRTGDYEQYF. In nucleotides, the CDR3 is TGTGCCAGCAGTTCCACCCACAGGACAGGGGACTACGAGCAGTACTTC.

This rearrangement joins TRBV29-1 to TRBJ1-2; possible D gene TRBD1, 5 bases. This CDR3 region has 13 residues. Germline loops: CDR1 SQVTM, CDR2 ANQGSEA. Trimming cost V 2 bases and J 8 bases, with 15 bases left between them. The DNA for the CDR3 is TGCAGCGTTGAATGGTCGCAGGGCCTAGGCTACACCTTC. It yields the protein CSVEWSQGLGYTF.

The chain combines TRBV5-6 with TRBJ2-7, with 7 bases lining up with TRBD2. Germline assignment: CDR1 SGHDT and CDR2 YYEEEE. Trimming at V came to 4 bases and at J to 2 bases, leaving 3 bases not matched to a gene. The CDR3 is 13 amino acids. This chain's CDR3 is CASSAGTTYEQYF. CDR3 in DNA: TGTGCCAGCAGCGCCGGGACTACCTACGAGCAGTACTTC.

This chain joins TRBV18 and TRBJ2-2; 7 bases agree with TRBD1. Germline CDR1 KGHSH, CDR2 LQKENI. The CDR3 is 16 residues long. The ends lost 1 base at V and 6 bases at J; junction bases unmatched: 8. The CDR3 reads CASSPRPTGSSGELFF. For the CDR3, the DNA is TGTGCCAGCTCACCACGACCGACAGGGTCTTCCGGGGAGCTGTTTTTT.

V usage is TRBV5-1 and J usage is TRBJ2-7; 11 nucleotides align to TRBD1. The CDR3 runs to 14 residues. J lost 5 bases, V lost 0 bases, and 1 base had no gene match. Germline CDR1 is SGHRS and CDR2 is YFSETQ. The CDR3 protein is CASSLGTGGHEQYF. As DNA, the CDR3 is TGCGCCAGCAGCTTGGGGACAGGGGGCCACGAGCAGTACTTC.

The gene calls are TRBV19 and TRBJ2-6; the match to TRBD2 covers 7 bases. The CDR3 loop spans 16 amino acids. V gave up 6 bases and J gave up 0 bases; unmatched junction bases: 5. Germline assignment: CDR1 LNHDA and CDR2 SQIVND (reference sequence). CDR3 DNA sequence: TGTGCCAGTAGGCCCGGGACTACCTCTGGGGCCAACGTCCTGACTTTC. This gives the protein CASRPGTTSGANVLTF.

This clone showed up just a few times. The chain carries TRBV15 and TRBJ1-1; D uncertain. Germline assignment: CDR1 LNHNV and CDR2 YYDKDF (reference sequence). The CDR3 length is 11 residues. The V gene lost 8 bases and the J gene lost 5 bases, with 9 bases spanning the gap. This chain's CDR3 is CATAGRTEAFF. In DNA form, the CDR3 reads TGTGCCACCGCCGGGAGGACTGAAGCTTTCTTT.

The DNA for the CDR3 is TGTGCCAGTAGTATGGACAGGAGACTGTTTTTT. Its protein product is CASSMDRRLFF. The chain combines TRBV19 with TRBJ1-4; 7 positions agree with TRBD1. Germline V gene sequence: CDR1 LNHDA, CDR2 SQIVND (reference sequence). V lost 3 bases to trimming and J lost 13 bases; unmatched junction nucleotides: 2. The CDR3 spans 11 residues.

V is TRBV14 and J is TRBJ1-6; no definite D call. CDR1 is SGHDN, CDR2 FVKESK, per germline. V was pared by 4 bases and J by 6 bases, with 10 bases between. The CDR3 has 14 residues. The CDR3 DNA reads TGTGCCAGCAGCCGAGTCCCCATTAATTCACCCCTCCACTTT. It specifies CASSRVPINSPLHF.

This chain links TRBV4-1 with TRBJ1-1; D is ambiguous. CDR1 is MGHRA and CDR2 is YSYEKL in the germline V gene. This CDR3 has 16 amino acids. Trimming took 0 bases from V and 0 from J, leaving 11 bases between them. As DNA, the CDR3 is TGCGCCAGCAGCCAAGAGTTTGCGGGCATGAACACTGAAGCTTTCTTT. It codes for CASSQEFAGMNTEAFF.

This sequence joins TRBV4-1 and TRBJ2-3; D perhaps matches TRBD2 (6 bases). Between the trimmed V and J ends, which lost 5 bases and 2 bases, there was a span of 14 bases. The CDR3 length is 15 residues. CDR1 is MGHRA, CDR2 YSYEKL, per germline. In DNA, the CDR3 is TGCGCCAGCAGCTTCACCGGGAGCCTCACAGATACGCAGTATTTT. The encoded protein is CASSFTGSLTDTQYF.

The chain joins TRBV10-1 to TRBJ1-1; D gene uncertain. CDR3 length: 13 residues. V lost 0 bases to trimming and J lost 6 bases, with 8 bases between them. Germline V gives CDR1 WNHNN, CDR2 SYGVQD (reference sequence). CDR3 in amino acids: CASSESAGSEAFF. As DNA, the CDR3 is TGCGCCAGCAGTGAGTCGGCGGGGTCTGAAGCTTTCTTT.

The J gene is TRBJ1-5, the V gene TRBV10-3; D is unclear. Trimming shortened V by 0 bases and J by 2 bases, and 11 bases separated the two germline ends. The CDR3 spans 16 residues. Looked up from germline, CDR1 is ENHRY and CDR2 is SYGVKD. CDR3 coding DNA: TGTGCCATCAGTGAGTCCTTAGGGAGGGGCAATCAGCCCCAGCATTTT. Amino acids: CAISESLGRGNQPQHF.

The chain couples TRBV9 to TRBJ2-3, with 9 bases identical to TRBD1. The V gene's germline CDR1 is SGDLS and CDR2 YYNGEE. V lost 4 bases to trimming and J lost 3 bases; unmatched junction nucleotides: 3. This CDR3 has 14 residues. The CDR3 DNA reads TGTGCCAGCAGCTTCGGGACAGGGACAGATACGCAGTATTTT. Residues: CASSFGTGTDTQYF.

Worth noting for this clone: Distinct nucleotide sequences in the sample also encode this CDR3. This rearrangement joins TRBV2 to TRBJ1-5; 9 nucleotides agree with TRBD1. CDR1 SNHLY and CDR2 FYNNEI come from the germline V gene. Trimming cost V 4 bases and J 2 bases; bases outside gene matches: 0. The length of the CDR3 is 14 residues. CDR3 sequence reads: CASSGTGGNQPQHF. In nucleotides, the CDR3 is TGTGCCAGCAGTGGGACAGGGGGCAATCAGCCCCAGCATTTT.

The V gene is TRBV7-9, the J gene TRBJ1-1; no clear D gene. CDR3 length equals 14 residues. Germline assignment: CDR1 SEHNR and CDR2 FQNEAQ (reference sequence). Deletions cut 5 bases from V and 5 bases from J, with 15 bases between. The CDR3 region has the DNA TGTGCCAGCAGCATAATTAGGACGGGAACTGAAGCTTTCTTT. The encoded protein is CASSIIRTGTEAFF.

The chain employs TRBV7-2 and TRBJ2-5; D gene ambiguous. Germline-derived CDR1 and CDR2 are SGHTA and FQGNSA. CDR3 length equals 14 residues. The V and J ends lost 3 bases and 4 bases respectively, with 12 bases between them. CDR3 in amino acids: CASSFRSTGETQYF. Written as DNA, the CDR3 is TGTGCCAGCAGCTTTCGTTCCACTGGAGAGACCCAGTACTTC.

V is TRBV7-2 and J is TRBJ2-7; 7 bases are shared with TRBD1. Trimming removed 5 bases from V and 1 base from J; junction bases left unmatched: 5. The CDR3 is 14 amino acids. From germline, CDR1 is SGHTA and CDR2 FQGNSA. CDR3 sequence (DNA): TGTGCCAGCAGCAGGACAGGCGCTTCCTACGAGCAGTACTTC. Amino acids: CASSRTGASYEQYF.

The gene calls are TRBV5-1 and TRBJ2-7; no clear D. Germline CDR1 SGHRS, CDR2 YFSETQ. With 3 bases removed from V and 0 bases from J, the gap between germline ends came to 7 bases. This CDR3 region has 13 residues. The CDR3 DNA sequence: TGCGCCAGCAGCTCGCGGAGCTCCTACGAGCAGTACTTC. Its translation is CASSSRSSYEQYF. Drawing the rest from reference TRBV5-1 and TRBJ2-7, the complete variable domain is KAGVTQTPRYLIKTRGQQVTLSCSPISGHRSVSWYQQTPGQGLQFLFEYFSETQRNKGNFPGRFSGRQFSNSRSEMNVSTLELGDSALYLCASSSRSSYEQYFGPGTRLTVT.

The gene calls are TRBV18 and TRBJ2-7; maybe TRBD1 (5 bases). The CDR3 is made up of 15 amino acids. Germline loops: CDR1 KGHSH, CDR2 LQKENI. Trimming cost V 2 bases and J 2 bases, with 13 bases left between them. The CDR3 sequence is CASSPSSGSPYEQYF. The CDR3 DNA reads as TGTGCCAGCTCACCAAGTTCAGGGTCCCCCTACGAGCAGTACTTC.

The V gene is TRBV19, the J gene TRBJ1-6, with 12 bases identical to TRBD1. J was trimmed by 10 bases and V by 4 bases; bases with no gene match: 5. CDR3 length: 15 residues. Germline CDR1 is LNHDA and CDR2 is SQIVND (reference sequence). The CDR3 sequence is CASSKRDRGLSPLHF. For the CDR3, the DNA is TGTGCCAGTAGTAAACGGGACAGGGGGCTCTCACCCCTCCACTTT.

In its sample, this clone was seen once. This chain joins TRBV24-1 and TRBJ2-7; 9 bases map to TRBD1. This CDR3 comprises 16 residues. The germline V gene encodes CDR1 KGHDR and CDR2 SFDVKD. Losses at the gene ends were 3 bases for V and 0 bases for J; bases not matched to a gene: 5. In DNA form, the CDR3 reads TGTGCCACCAGTGATCGGGACAGGGAAAGCTCCTACGAGCAGTACTTC. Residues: CATSDRDRESSYEQYF.

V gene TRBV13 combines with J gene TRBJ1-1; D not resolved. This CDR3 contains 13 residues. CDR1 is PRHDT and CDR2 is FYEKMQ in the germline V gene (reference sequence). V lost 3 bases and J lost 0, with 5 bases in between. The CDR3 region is CASSFRMNTEAFF. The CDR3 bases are TGTGCCAGCAGCTTCAGGATGAACACTGAAGCTTTCTTT.

The CDR3 spells CASSVDMPGGQWGNEQFF. In nucleotides, the CDR3 is TGTGCCAGCAGCGTAGATATGCCGGGGGGGCAATGGGGCAATGAGCAGTTCTTC. The chain has TRBV9 and TRBJ2-1, with TRBD2 matching over 8 bases. Germline-derived CDR1 and CDR2 are SGDLS and YYNGEE. V lost 0 bases to trimming and J lost 6 bases; unmatched junction nucleotides: 14. The CDR3 contains 18 residues.

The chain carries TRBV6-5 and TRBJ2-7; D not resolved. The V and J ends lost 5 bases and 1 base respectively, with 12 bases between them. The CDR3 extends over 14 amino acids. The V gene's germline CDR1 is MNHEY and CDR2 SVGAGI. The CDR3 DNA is TGTGCCAGCAGTCGGTCCCGGGTTTCCTACGAGCAGTACTTC. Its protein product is CASSRSRVSYEQYF.